Listed below are T cell receptor beta chains from one sample, sequenced in a study of blood T cell repertoires in COVID-19. Measured with immunoSEQ multiplex PCR; TCRdb has only the in-frame clones, and not every one. The sample has about 380,000 clones, roughly nine tenths seen once. Specimen: peripheral blood. These TCRs come from a man aged 35-49 years with acute or convalescent COVID-19. The CDR3 runs from the conserved cysteine through the conserved F or W. A D gene is named only where the DNA matches it firmly. Some rows mark clone size as missing; the rest say once, few, many or name a class of expanded clone.

TRBD1,NA,TRBJ1-1,TRBV5-5,TGTGCCCGCAGCTTGGGGGGCGGACAGGGGGAGTACACTGAAGCTTTCTTT,CARSLGGGQGEYTEAFF
NA,NA,TRBJ1-4,TRBV5-6,TGTGCCAGCAGCTTGGAACGCGAGGGGGATAAACTGTTTTTT,CASSLEREGDKLFF
TRBD1,NA,TRBJ1-2,TRBV29-1,TGCAGCGTTGAATGGACAGGGAGCAACTATGGCTACACCTTC,CSVEWTGSNYGYTF
TRBD1,NA,TRBJ1-1,TRBV29-1,TGCAGCGTTGTTCGACCGGGACAGGGGAGCACTGAAGCTTTCTTT,CSVVRPGQGSTEAFF
NA,once,TRBJ1-5,TRBV15,TGTGCCACCAGCAGAGATGGGAGACAGGACAACCCCCAGCATTTT,CATSRDGRQDNPQHF
TRBD1,NA,TRBJ1-1,TRBV7-3,TGTGCCAGCAGCTTAGACGGGACAGCCAACACTGAAGCTTTCTTT,CASSLDGTANTEAFF
TRBD1,NA,TRBJ1-6,TRBV7-9,TGTGCCAGCAGCGAAACCCAGGGGGGCCCACTCCACTTT,CASSETQGGPLHF
NA,NA,TRBJ1-2,TRBV7-2,TGTGCCAGCAGCTCGAACGCGGCCCTCGATGGCTACACCTTC,CASSSNAALDGYTF
NA,NA,TRBJ2-2,TRBV4-2,TGTGCCAGCAGCCAAGATCTTGGGGGGGGCGTTGACACCGGGGAGCTGTTTTTT,CASSQDLGGGVDTGELFF
TRBD2,NA,TRBJ2-7,TRBV5-5,TGTGCCAGCAGCTCCCCGGGGGGGGCCTACGAGCAGTACTTC,CASSSPGGAYEQYF
NA,once,TRBJ1-1,TRBV7-2,TGTGCCAGCAGCTCAACCCGATCCTACTTCCACACTGAAGCTTTCTTT,CASSSTRSYFHTEAFF
NA,NA,TRBJ1-4,TRBV21-1,TGTGCCAGCAGCAAATCAACTTTAAGAGACAGACAGGGTGGGCCTAATGAAAAACTGTTTTTT,CASSKSTLRDRQGGPNEKLFF
NA,NA,TRBJ1-3,TRBV5-1,TGCGCCAGCAGCTGGAAAGGGGAGGGGGACACCATATATTTT,CASSWKGEGDTIYF
NA,NA,TRBJ2-7,TRBV5-4,TGTGCCAGCAGCTTGTCCGGTAACGAGCAGTACTTC,CASSLSGNEQYF
TRBD1,NA,TRBJ1-2,TRBV6-2/TRBV6-3,TGTGCCAGCAGCCCAACAGGGGTCTATGGCTACACCTTC,CASSPTGVYGYTF
TRBD1,NA,TRBJ1-1,TRBV4-1,TGCGCCAGCAGCCAACCTCGAGGAGGGGGCTGGACTGAAGCTTTCTTT,CASSQPRGGGWTEAFF
TRBD2,NA,TRBJ2-5,TRBV29-1,TGCAGCGTTGATCTGGGACTAGAGGGTTATGCCCAGTACTTC,CSVDLGLEGYAQYF
NA,NA,TRBJ2-2,TRBV5-6,TGTGCCAGCAAACCAGAGGGAAGCGGGGAGCTGTTTTTT,CASKPEGSGELFF
TRBD1,NA,TRBJ1-2,TRBV28,TGTGCCAGCAGCGTGGGACAGGGGCTGGAAGGCTACACCTTC,CASSVGQGLEGYTF
NA,NA,TRBJ2-1,TRBV3-1/TRBV3-2,TGTGCCAGCAGCCAAGGCAGGGGGGGTGGTAGCGGGATTTTAAATGAGCAGTTCTTC,CASSQGRGGGSGILNEQFF
NA,NA,TRBJ2-6,TRBV18,TGTGCCAGCTCACCGGGAAGTCCGGGATCTGGGGCCAACGTCCTGACTTTC,CASSPGSPGSGANVLTF
TRBD1,NA,TRBJ1-3,TRBV3-1/TRBV3-2,TGTGCCAGCAGTCAACAGGGGAGAGGAAACACCATATATTTT,CASSQQGRGNTIYF